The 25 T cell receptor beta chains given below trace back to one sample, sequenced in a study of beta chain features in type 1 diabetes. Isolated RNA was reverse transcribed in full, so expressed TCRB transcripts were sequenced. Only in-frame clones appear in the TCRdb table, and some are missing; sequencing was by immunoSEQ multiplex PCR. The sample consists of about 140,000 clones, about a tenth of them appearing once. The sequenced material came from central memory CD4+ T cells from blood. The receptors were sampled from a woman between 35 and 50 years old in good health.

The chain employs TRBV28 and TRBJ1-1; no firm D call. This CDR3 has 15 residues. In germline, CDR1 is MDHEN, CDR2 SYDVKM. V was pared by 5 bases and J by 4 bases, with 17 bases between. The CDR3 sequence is CASSNALMRPTEAFF. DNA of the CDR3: TGTGCCAGCAGTAATGCCTTGATGCGGCCCACTGAAGCTTTCTTT.

The CDR3 DNA sequence: TGTGCCAGTCATCAAAACCCCGGTTACGATCAGCCCCAGCATTTT. The encoded protein is CASHQNPGYDQPQHF. The rearrangement uses TRBV19 and TRBJ1-5, with no clear D. Trimming removed 8 bases at V and 5 bases at J, with 19 bases between. The CDR3 extends over 15 amino acids. From germline, CDR1 is LNHDA and CDR2 SQIVND (reference sequence).

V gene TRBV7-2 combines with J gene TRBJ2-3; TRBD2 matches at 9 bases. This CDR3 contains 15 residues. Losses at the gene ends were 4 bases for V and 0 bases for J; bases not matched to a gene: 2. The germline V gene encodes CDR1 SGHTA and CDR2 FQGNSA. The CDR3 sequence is CASSSSGMSTDTQYF. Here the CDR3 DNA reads TGTGCCAGCAGCTCTAGCGGGATGAGCACAGATACGCAGTATTTT.

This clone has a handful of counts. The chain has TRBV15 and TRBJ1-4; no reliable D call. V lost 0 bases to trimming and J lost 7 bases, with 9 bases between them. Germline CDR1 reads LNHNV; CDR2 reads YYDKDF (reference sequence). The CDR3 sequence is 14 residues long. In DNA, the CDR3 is TGTGCCACCAGCAGAGAGGTTACTGGTGAAAAACTGTTTTTT. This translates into CATSREVTGEKLFF.

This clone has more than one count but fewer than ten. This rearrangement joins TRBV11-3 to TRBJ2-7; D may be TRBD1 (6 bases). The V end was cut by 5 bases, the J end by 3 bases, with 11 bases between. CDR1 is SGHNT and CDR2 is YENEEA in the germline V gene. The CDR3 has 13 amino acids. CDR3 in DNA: TGTGCCAGCAGCGTCAGGGGTAGCTACGAGCAGTACTTC. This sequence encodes CASSVRGSYEQYF.

The CDR3: CASRFQNMNTGELFF. DNA of the CDR3: TGTGCCAGCAGATTCCAAAACATGAACACCGGGGAGCTGTTTTTT. The chain employs TRBV6-5 and TRBJ2-2; no definite D call. Germline V gene lookup returns CDR1 MNHEY and CDR2 SVGAGI. The CDR3 loop spans 15 amino acids. The V and J ends lost 6 bases and 1 base respectively, with 12 bases between them.

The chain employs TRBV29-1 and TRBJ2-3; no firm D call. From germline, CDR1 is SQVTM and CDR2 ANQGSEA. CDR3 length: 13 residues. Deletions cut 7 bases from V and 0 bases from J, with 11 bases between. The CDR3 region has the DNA TGCAGCGCCAAAAAGCCAAGCACAGATACGCAGTATTTT. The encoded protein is CSAKKPSTDTQYF.

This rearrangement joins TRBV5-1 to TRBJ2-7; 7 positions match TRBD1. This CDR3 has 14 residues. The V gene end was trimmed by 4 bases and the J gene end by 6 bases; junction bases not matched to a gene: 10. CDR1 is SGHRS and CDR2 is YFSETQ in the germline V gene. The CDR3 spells CASSHRDSAPEQYF. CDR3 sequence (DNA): TGCGCCAGCAGCCACCGGGACAGCGCTCCCGAGCAGTACTTC.

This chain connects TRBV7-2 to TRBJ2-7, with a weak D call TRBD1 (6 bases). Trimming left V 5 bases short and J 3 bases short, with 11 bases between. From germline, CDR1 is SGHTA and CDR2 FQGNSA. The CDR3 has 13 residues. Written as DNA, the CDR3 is TGTGCCAGCAGCCCGCAACAGGGCTACGAGCAGTACTTC. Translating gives CASSPQQGYEQYF.

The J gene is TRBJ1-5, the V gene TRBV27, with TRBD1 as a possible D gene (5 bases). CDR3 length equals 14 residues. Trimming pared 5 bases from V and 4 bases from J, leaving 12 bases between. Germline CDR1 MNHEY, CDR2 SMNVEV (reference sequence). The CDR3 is CASSTWGGNQPQHF. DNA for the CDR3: TGTGCCAGCAGTACTTGGGGGGGAAATCAGCCCCAGCATTTT.

CDR3 bases: TGCGCCAGCAGCCCGGTGGCTAGCGGGGGACAGATCAGGAATGAGCAGTTCTTC. Translated: CASSPVASGGQIRNEQFF. The chain has TRBV5-1 and TRBJ2-1, with TRBD2 identical over 10 bases. The V segment lost 4 bases and the J segment 7 bases; nucleotides outside the gene matches: 17. Germline CDR1 SGHRS, CDR2 YFSETQ. The CDR3 has 18 amino acids.

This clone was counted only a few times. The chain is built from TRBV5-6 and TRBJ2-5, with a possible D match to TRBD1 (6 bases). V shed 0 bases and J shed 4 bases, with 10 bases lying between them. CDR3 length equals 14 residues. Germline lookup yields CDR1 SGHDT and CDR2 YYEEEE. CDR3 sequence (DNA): TGTGCCAGCAGCTTGGGTTCCAGGGGAGAGACCCAGTACTTC. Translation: CASSLGSRGETQYF.

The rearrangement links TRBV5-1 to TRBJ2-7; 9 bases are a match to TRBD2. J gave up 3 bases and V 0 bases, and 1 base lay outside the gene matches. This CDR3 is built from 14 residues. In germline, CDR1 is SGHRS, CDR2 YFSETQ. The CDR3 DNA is TGCGCCAGCAGCTTGGATAGCGGGGGCTACGAGCAGTACTTC. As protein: CASSLDSGGYEQYF. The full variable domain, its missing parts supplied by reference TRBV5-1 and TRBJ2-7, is KAGVTQTPRYLIKTRGQQVTLSCSPISGHRSVSWYQQTPGQGLQFLFEYFSETQRNKGNFPGRFSGRQFSNSRSEMNVSTLELGDSALYLCASSLDSGGYEQYFGPGTRLTVT.

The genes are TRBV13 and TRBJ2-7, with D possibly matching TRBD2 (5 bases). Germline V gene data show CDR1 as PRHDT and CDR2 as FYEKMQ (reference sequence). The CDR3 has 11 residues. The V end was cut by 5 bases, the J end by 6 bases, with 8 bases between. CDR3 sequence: CASSLRGEQYF. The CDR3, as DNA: TGTGCCAGCAGCCTCCGGGGCGAGCAGTACTTC.

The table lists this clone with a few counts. The CDR3: CAIPLRDRGYEQYF. The CDR3 bases are TGTGCCATCCCACTCCGGGACAGGGGCTACGAGCAGTACTTC. The chain is built from TRBV7-9 and TRBJ2-7; 10 positions match TRBD1. The V gene's germline CDR1 is SEHNR and CDR2 FQNEAQ (reference sequence). The CDR3 length is 14 residues. V dropped 10 bases and J dropped 3; count of bases not matched to a gene: 9. Looking up the rest from reference TRBV7-9 and TRBJ2-7 gives the full variable domain: DTGVSQNPRHKITKRGQNVTFRCDPISEHNRLYWYRQTLGQGPEFLTYFQNEAQLEKSRLLSDRFSAERPKGSFSTLEIQRTEQGDSAMYLCAIPLRDRGYEQYFGPGTRLTVT.

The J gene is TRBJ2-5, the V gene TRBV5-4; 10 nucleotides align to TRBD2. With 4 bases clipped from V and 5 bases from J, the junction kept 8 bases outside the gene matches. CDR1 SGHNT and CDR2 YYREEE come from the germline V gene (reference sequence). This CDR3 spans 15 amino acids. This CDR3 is CASSHPASGGETQYF. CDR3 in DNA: TGTGCCAGCAGCCACCCCGCTAGCGGGGGTGAGACCCAGTACTTC. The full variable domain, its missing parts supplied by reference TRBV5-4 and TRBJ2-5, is ETGVTQSPTHLIKTRGQQVTLRCSSQSGHNTVSWYQQALGQGPQFIFQYYREEENGRGNFPPRFSGLQFPNYSSELNVNALELDDSALYLCASSHPASGGETQYFGPGTRLLVL.

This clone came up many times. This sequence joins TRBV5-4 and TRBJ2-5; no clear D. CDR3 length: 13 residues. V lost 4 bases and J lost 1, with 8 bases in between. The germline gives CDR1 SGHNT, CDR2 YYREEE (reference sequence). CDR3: CASSPVPQETQYF. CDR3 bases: TGTGCCAGCAGCCCGGTACCCCAAGAGACCCAGTACTTC.

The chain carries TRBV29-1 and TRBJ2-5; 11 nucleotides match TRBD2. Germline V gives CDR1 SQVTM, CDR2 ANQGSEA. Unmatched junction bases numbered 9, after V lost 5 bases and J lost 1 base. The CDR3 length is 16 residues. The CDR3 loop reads CSVTRGLAAPQETQYF. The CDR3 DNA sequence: TGCAGCGTTACCCGGGGACTAGCGGCCCCCCAAGAGACCCAGTACTTC.

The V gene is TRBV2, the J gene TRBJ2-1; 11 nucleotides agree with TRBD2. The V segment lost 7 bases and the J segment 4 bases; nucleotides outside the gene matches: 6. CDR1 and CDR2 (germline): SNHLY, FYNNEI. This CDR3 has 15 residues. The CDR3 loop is CASTPTSGGYNEQFF. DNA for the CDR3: TGTGCCAGCACCCCAACTAGCGGGGGTTACAATGAGCAGTTCTTC.

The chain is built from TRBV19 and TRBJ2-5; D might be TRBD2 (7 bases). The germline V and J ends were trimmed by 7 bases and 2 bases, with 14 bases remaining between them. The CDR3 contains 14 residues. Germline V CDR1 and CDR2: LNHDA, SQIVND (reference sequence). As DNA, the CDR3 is TGTGCCAGTAATCCGGGGGGCCTGCAAGAGACCCAGTACTTC. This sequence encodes CASNPGGLQETQYF.

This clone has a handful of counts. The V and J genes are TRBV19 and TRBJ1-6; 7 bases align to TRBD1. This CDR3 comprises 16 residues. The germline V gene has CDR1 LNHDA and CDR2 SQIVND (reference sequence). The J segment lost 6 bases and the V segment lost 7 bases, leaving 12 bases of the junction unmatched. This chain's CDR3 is CASTTLPGQTNSPLHF. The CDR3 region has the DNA TGTGCCAGTACCACTCTTCCGGGACAGACTAATTCACCCCTCCACTTT.

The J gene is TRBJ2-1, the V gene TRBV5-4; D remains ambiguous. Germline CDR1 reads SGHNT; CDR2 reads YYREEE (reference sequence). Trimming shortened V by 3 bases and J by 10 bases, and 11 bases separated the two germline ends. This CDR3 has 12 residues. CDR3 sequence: CASSSIQSEQFF. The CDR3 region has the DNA TGTGCCAGCAGCTCCATCCAAAGCGAGCAGTTCTTC. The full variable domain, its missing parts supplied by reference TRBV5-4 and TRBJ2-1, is ETGVTQSPTHLIKTRGQQVTLRCSSQSGHNTVSWYQQALGQGPQFIFQYYREEENGRGNFPPRFSGLQFPNYSSELNVNALELDDSALYLCASSSIQSEQFFGPGTRLTVL.

The CDR3 sequence is CASSLGQGARTSYEQYF. The CDR3 DNA follows: TGTGCCAGCAGCTTGGGACAGGGGGCTCGAACATCCTACGAGCAGTACTTC. The chain carries TRBV5-4 and TRBJ2-7; 10 positions match TRBD1. Trimming at V came to 0 bases and at J to 1 base, leaving 7 bases not matched to a gene. The CDR3 runs 17 residues. The germline CDR1 and CDR2 sequences are SGHNT and YYREEE (reference sequence).

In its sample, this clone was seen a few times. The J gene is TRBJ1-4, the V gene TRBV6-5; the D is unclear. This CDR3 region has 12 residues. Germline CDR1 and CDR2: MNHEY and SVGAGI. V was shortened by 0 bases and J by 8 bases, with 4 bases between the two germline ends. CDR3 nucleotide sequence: TGTGCCAGCAGTTACTCCGGGGAAAAACTGTTTTTT. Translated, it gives CASSYSGEKLFF.

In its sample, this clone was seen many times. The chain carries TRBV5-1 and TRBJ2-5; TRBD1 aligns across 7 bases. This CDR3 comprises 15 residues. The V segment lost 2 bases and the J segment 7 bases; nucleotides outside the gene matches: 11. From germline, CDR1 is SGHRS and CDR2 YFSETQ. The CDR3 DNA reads TGCGCCAGCAGCTTTAAACAGGGGTCGGGCGGGACCCAGTACTTC. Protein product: CASSFKQGSGGTQYF.